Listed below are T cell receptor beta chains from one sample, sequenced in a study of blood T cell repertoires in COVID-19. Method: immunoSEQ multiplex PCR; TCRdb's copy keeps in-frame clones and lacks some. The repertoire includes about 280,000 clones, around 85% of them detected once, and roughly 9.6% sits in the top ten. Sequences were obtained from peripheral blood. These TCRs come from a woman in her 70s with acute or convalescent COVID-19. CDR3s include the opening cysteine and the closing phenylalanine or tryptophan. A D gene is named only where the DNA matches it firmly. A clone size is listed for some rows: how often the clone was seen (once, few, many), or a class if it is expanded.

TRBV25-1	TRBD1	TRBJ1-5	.	TGTGCCAGCAGTCAGACAGGGGCCAATCAGCCCCAGCATTTT	CASSQTGANQPQHF
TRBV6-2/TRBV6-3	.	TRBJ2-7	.	TGTGCCAGCAGTGCCACGACAGGTTTCTCCATCTACGAGCAGTACTTC	CASSATTGFSIYEQYF
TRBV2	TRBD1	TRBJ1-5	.	TGTGCCAGCAGAACCACCGGGACAGGTAAGCAGCCCCAGCATTTT	CASRTTGTGKQPQHF
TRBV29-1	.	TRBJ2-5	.	TGCAGCGTTGAAACGGGGTGGGAGACCCAGTACTTC	CSVETGWETQYF
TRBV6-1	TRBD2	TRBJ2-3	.	TGTGCCAGCAGTGAAGTAGCGGGGGGCACAGATACGCAGTATTTT	CASSEVAGGTDTQYF
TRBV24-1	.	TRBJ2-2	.	TGTGCCACCGCCGCAGGGGTCACCGGGGAGCTGTTTTTT	CATAAGVTGELFF
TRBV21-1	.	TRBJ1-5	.	TGTGCCAGCAGCAATCCTCGGGACAGGGGGCAATATAGCAATCAGCCCCAGCATTTT	CASSNPRDRGQYSNQPQHF
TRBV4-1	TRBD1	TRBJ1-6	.	TGCGCCAGCAGCCAAACGGACAGGTATTCACCCCTCCACTTT	CASSQTDRYSPLHF
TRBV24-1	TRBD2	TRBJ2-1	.	TGTGCCACCAGGGGACTAGCGGGGGACAATGAGCAGTTCTTC	CATRGLAGDNEQFF
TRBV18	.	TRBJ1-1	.	TGTGCCAGCTCACGCGTGGGAGTGAACACTGAAGCTTTCTTT	CASSRVGVNTEAFF
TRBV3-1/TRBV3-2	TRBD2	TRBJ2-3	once	TGTGCCAGCAGCCAAGATCTGGGACTATTCACAGATACGCAGTATTTT	CASSQDLGLFTDTQYF
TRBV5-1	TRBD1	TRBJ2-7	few	TGCGCCAGCAGCTTGGGGGGACAGGGCTACGAGCAGTACTTC	CASSLGGQGYEQYF
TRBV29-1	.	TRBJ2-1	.	TGCAGCGCCTCGGTGAGGGCAGGTGAGCAGTTCTTC	CSASVRAGEQFF
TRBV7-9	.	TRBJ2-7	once	TGTGCCAGCAGCTTATTGACAACCGCCTACGAGCAGTACTTC	CASSLLTTAYEQYF
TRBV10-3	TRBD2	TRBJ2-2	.	TGTGCCATCAACAACGGGGGGATTAACACCGGGGAGCTGTTTTTT	CAINNGGINTGELFF
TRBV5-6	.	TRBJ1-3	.	TGTGCCAGCAGCCCCCGGTCGGACACCATATATTTT	CASSPRSDTIYF
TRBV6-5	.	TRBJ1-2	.	TGTGCCAGCAGGACTAGGGGCGGCGGCTACACCTTC	CASRTRGGGYTF
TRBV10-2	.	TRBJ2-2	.	TGCGCCAGCAGTAGGGCAGGGTACACCGGGGAGCTGTTTTTT	CASSRAGYTGELFF
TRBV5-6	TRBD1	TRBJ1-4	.	TGTGCCAGCAGCCCAGGGACAGGGAGGCCCACAACTAATGAAAAACTGTTTTTT	CASSPGTGRPTTNEKLFF
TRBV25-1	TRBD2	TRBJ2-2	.	TGTGCCAGCAGTCCCCGGACTAGCGGGCCGGGGGGGGAGCTGTTTTTT	CASSPRTSGPGGELFF
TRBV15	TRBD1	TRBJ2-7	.	TGTGCCACCAGCCCCCGGACAGGGACCTACGAGCAGTACTTC	CATSPRTGTYEQYF
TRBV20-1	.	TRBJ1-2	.	TGCAGTGCCACCGGGGGTCGTGGCTACACCTTC	CSATGGRGYTF
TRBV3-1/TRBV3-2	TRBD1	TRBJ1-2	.	TGTGCCAGCCTTGGGACAGGCGGCTACACCTTC	CASLGTGGYTF
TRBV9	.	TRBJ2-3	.	TGTGCCAGCAGCAGAGGGTTATCACAGTCAGATACGCAGTATTTT	CASSRGLSQSDTQYF
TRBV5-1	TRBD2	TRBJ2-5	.	TGCGCCAGCAGCTTCATCATGCTAGCGGGGGGCCAAGAGACCCAGTACTTC	CASSFIMLAGGQETQYF
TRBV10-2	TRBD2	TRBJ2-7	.	TGCGCCAGCTCATTGACTAGCGGCCCCTACGAGCAGTACTTC	CASSLTSGPYEQYF
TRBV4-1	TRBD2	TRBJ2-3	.	TGCGCCAGCAGCCCCGGGCGGGGGGCCGTCACAGATACGCAGTATTTT	CASSPGRGAVTDTQYF
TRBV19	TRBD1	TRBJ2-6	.	TGTGCCAGTACTTTGGGGCAGGGGGTTGCTGGGGCCAACGTCCTGACTTTC	CASTLGQGVAGANVLTF
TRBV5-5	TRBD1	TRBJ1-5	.	TGTGCCAGCAGTCCGACAGGGAGCAATCAGCCCCAGCATTTT	CASSPTGSNQPQHF
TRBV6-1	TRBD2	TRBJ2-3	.	TGTGCCAGCATTGAACTAGCGGGGGGGGGAGATACGCAGTATTTT	CASIELAGGGDTQYF
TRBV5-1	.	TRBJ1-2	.	TGCGCCAGCAGCTTGTCCGCGGGGGAACACAACTATGGCTACACCTTC	CASSLSAGEHNYGYTF
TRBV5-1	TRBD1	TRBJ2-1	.	TGCGCCAGCAGCTTGGGGGGGACAGGGTCCACAAGGGAGTTCTTC	CASSLGGTGSTREFF
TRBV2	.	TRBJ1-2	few	TGTGCCAGCAGTGTTTTACAGGGAGACTATGGCTACACCTTC	CASSVLQGDYGYTF
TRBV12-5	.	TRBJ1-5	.	TGTGCTAGTGGTCCCAGGAATCAGCCCCAGCATTTT	CASGPRNQPQHF
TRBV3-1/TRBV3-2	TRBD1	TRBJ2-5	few	TGTGCCAGCAGCCCTCAACAGGGGATTCGGGAGACCCAGTACTTC	CASSPQQGIRETQYF
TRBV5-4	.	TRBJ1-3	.	TGTGCCAGCAGCTCAGGGGACCTAGGCTCTGGAAACACCATATATTTT	CASSSGDLGSGNTIYF
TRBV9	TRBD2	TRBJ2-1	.	TGTGCCAGCAGCGTAGCAGCGGGGGGCGGAAGCTCCTACAATGAGCAGTTCTTC	CASSVAAGGGSSYNEQFF
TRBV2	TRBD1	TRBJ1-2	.	TGTGCCAGCAGGGGGACAGGGGGATATGGCTACACCTTC	CASRGTGGYGYTF
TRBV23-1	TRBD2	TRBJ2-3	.	TGCGCCAGCAGTCAATCCTCTAGCGGGGGCCTCGATTCACCAGATACGCAGTATTTT	CASSQSSSGGLDSPDTQYF